This record looks at one TCR beta chain sequence and its context. Its antigen is unidentified. The sample belongs to a study of cytomegalovirus exposure and HLA in healthy donors. The study's findings and limits: Presence/absence results assume similar sequencing depth per donor, which may not hold. It was in a later analysis that TCR association rates were seen to vary by HLA locus, highest for DRB1 and lowest for HLA-C. Later genetic work tied a missense DCLRE1C variant to beta-chain V and J trimming.

60 Vbeta and 13 Jbeta primers were used in PCR. Sequencing was performed with immunoSEQ multiplex PCR; in TCRdb, only in-frame clones are kept and a portion is missing. This table has more than 110,000 clones, 70% to 80% appearing once. The receptor was isolated from a woman aged 55-70 years in good health and CMV-seropositive. Sequencing used PBMCs.

CDR3 residues: CASSGTTSGAYNEQFF. CDR3 coding DNA: TGTGCCAGCAGCGGGACGACTAGCGGGGCGTACAATGAGCAGTTCTTC. The J gene is TRBJ2-1, the V gene TRBV9; 11 nucleotides agree with TRBD2. The germline CDR1 and CDR2 sequences are SGDLS and YYNGEE. The junction had 6 bases not matched to a gene; V was cut back by 3 bases and J by 4 bases. This CDR3 has 16 amino acids.